This TCR beta chain was identified during a study of regulatory T cells in long-lasting Graves disease. General observations from the study: The study found lower TCR diversity in persistent Graves' patients than in newly diagnosed ones. Sharing of public clonotypes was greater in persistent patients (more than 2,500) than in new patients (almost 1,000).

This clonotype was observed a single time. Its specificity is not known. The CDR3 is 12 amino acids. The germline V gene encodes CDR1 SQVTM and CDR2 ANQGSEA. Trimming took off 4 bases at V and 4 bases at J, with 10 bases between the two ends. Time point of the sample: newly diagnosed GD, antithyroid drugs for less than 3 months. With RNA extracted from PBMCs as input, the TCR library was made. Peripheral blood, approximately 9 milliliters per patient, was collected in EDTA tubes. Both iRepertoire HTBI primers and Arm-PCR of CDR3 regions were used to build the TCR beta libraries. TCRdb fed the multiplex PCR reads into MiXCR, producing one record per CDR3 protein. The sample consists of 550,000 to 650,000 distinct CDR3 sequences, roughly a sixth of them appearing once. These data also formed part of another study, on T cells in Graves' hyperthyroidism and ophthalmopathy. According to that study: The HTBI set primed first-round TCR CDR3 RT-PCR.

The chain joins TRBV29-1 to TRBJ1-1; no reliable D call. Source: peripheral blood mononuclear cells (PBMCs), taken at new diagnosis, from a patient treated with antithyroid drugs. The sequence was collected from a young man with Graves disease. Here the CDR3 DNA reads TGCAGCGTTGTGCATACCTCCACTGAAGCTTTCTTT. Protein: CSVVHTSTEAFF.